This T cell receptor beta chain was observed in a study of radiation and T cells in renal cell carcinoma. Study-wide findings and caveats: Without pretreatment biopsies, baseline tumor clonotype presence was undetermined. In blood, top tumor clones expanded by 2 weeks, shrinking by 4.

Sequencing was performed with immunoSEQ multiplex PCR; in TCRdb, only in-frame clones are kept and a portion is missing. The data show around 60,000 clones, with around 81% seen just once and about 6.8% held by the top ten. As for this clone: Its target is not known.

This CDR3 spans 17 amino acids. CDR1 and CDR2 (germline): LNHDA, SQIVND (reference sequence). V lost 1 base and J lost 6, with 19 bases in between. Time point defined: blood 2 weeks post-SBRT. This sample's treatment: 15 Gy SBRT to primary tumor, nephrectomy 4 weeks later. Blood was sampled at baseline, 2 weeks and 4 weeks after SBRT. This chain joins TRBV19 and TRBJ1-5, with a weak D call TRBD1 (5 bases). The clonotype originates from a man between 60 and 75 years old with renal cell carcinoma. The sample consisted of blood, taken from a patient whose treatment included radiotherapy and nephrectomy. CDR3 residues: CASSIAQVAGGGQPQHF. The CDR3, as DNA: TGTGCCAGTAGTATAGCACAGGTGGCAGGCGGTGGTCAGCCCCAGCATTTT. Supplemented by reference TRBV19 and TRBJ1-5, the full variable domain reads DGGITQSPKYLFRKEGQNVTLSCEQNLNHDAMYWYRQDPGQGLRLIYYSQIVNDFQKGDIAEGYSVSREKKESFPLTVTSAQKNPTAFYLCASSIAQVAGGGQPQHFGDGTRLSIL.